The sequence of this T cell receptor beta chain was determined in a study of breast tumors, draining lymph nodes, adjacent tissues. To note about this clonotype: What it binds is unknown.

Losses at the gene ends were 3 bases for V and 5 bases for J; bases not matched to a gene: 17. The CDR3 runs to 18 residues. TCRdb fed the multiplex PCR reads into MiXCR, producing one record per CDR3 protein. The table lists 290,000 or so distinct CDR3 sequences, 30% to 35% of them singletons. Study-wide findings and caveats: Data fit most tumor T cells coming from lymph node, expanding in tumor. Tumors had less TCR diversity than lymph nodes, more than nontumor tissue.

Breast cancer patients provided tissue from their axillary draining lymph nodes. Sequencing was done on a sample of axillary lymph node tissue. The receptor comes from a female donor with breast cancer. Some clones in this sample may be carry-over from other donors' samples. The V and J genes are TRBV12-3 or TRBV12-4 and TRBJ2-3; TRBD2 matches at 7 bases. CDR3 sequence (DNA): TGTGCCAGCAGTTTCGGTCGGGCTCCGCGGGGGTTTGGAGATACGCAGTATTTT. Amino acid sequence: CASSFGRAPRGFGDTQYF.